The 24 T cell receptor beta chains presented below share a single source sample, sequenced in a study of blood T cell repertoires in COVID-19. Sequencing used immunoSEQ multiplex PCR; TCRdb keeps in-frame clones, though not all of them. The table shows roughly 72,000 clones, with 90% occurring only once. Sequencing was performed on peripheral blood. These receptors originate from a human donor in a cohort sampled during active COVID-19.

The chain joins TRBV5-4 to TRBJ2-3; a possible D gene is TRBD1 (5 bases). Trimming took 3 bases from V and 8 from J, leaving 10 bases between them. The CDR3 consists of 12 residues. Per the germline V gene, CDR1 is SGHNT and CDR2 is YYREEE (reference sequence). Here the CDR3 reads CASSSDSPTQYF. Here the CDR3 DNA reads TGTGCCAGCAGCTCCGACAGCCCTACGCAGTATTTT.

The rearrangement links TRBV5-6 to TRBJ2-7; 8 nucleotides align to TRBD2. The germline CDR1 and CDR2 sequences are SGHDT and YYEEEE. V lost 2 bases to trimming and J lost 3 bases; unmatched junction nucleotides: 4. There are 14 residues in the CDR3. The CDR3 loop is CASSFGAGGYEQYF. CDR3 coding DNA: TGTGCCAGCAGCTTTGGGGCGGGGGGCTACGAGCAGTACTTC.

The V and J genes are TRBV7-8 and TRBJ2-3, with D possibly being TRBD1 (5 bases). This CDR3 comprises 12 residues. V lost 3 bases and J lost 5, with 6 bases in between. The germline V gene has CDR1 SGHVS and CDR2 FQNEAQ. The CDR3 bases are TGTGCCAGCAGCTTTGACAGAGATACGCAGTATTTT. Its protein product is CASSFDRDTQYF.

This rearrangement joins TRBV14 to TRBJ2-1; D is uncertain. The length of the CDR3 is 15 residues. The V gene lost 5 bases and the J gene lost 5 bases, with 16 bases spanning the gap. Germline loops: CDR1 SGHDN, CDR2 FVKESK. The CDR3 sequence: CASSFGLSINNEQFF. The CDR3 nucleotides are TGTGCCAGCAGCTTTGGCCTCTCGATTAACAATGAGCAGTTCTTC.

This chain links TRBV6-5 with TRBJ1-2; D is uncertain. The V and J ends lost 6 bases and 5 bases respectively, with 16 bases between them. The germline CDR1 and CDR2 sequences are MNHEY and SVGAGI. CDR3 length: 14 residues. The CDR3 region has the DNA TGTGCCAGCAGCCCACCCGGGAAACTATATGGCTACACCTTC. Its translation: CASSPPGKLYGYTF.

This sequence joins TRBV29-1 and TRBJ2-7; D may be TRBD2 (6 bases). The CDR3 has 12 amino acids. V lost 6 bases and J 2 bases, leaving 11 bases between the germline ends. CDR1 is SQVTM and CDR2 is ANQGSEA in the germline V gene. CDR3 residues: CSVGDSTYEQYF. The DNA of the CDR3 is TGCAGCGTGGGGGACTCAACCTACGAGCAGTACTTC.

This CDR3 is CASSDRQGGWTEAFF. For the CDR3, the DNA is TGCGCCAGCAGCGATCGACAGGGGGGGTGGACTGAAGCTTTCTTT. The chain combines TRBV5-1 with TRBJ1-1, with TRBD1 matching over 9 bases. From germline, CDR1 is SGHRS and CDR2 YFSETQ. The CDR3 sequence is 15 residues long. The J segment lost 5 bases and the V segment lost 4 bases, leaving 9 bases of the junction unmatched.

The chain combines TRBV3-1 (or the pseudogene TRBV3-2) with TRBJ2-7; 9 nucleotides agree with TRBD1. After removal of 1 base from V and 0 bases from J, the junction contained 19 bases not matched to a gene. CDR1 LGHDT and CDR2 YNNKEL come from the germline V gene (reference sequence). The CDR3 runs 21 residues. CDR3 region: CASSQGESGQGYGPHSYEQYF. The CDR3 region has the DNA TGTGCCAGCAGCCAAGGAGAATCGGGACAGGGATACGGCCCCCACTCCTACGAGCAGTACTTC.

This chain connects TRBV4-2 to TRBJ1-2; D is unclear. The V end lost 4 bases, the J end lost 7 bases, and 19 bases lay between the germline ends. CDR3 size: 15 residues. Germline CDR1 LGHNA, CDR2 YNFKEQ. This chain's CDR3 is CASSLEEAVGLGYTF. CDR3 nucleotides: TGTGCCAGCAGCCTCGAGGAGGCGGTTGGTCTTGGCTACACCTTC.

This clone has just one count. The gene calls are TRBV25-1 and TRBJ2-5; D remains unclear. Deletions cut 2 bases from V and 5 bases from J, with 12 bases between. This CDR3 is 14 amino acids long. Germline-derived CDR1 and CDR2 are MGHDK and SYGVNS. CDR3 sequence reads: CASSEDGWSETQYF. The CDR3 DNA reads as TGTGCCAGCAGTGAAGACGGGTGGAGTGAGACCCAGTACTTC.

This sequence joins TRBV3-1 (or the pseudogene TRBV3-2) and TRBJ2-2; the match to TRBD1 covers 9 bases. The CDR3 is 14 residues long. CDR1 and CDR2 (germline): LGHDT, YNNKEL (reference sequence). Losses at the gene ends were 4 bases for V and 6 bases for J; bases not matched to a gene: 3. The CDR3 sequence: CASSRRQGAGELFF. The CDR3 DNA follows: TGTGCCAGCAGCCGACGACAGGGGGCCGGGGAGCTGTTTTTT.

The V gene is TRBV28, the J gene TRBJ2-7, with 7 positions matching TRBD1. Germline trimming cut 5 bases from V and 2 bases from J; bases unmatched to any gene: 12. The CDR3 runs 16 residues. The germline V gene has CDR1 MDHEN and CDR2 SYDVKM. The CDR3 nucleotides are TGTGCCAGCAGTCTAGGAACCGGGACAGAGGCCTACGAGCAGTACTTC. Residues: CASSLGTGTEAYEQYF.

J is TRBJ2-3 and V is TRBV19; TRBD2 might be the D (6 bases). CDR3 length equals 15 residues. The ends were cut back, 6 bases at V and 4 bases at J, with 17 bases in the middle. Germline CDR1 and CDR2: LNHDA and SQIVND (reference sequence). The CDR3 protein is CASRNGGLRADTQYF. CDR3 bases: TGTGCCAGTAGGAACGGAGGGCTTCGGGCAGATACGCAGTATTTT.

The CDR3 region is CASSPGQVGDEKLFF. CDR3 DNA: TGTGCCAGCTCACCCGGACAGGTTGGTGATGAAAAACTGTTTTTT. The chain uses TRBV18 and TRBJ1-4; 7 bases line up with TRBD1. Trimming cost V 3 bases and J 6 bases; bases outside gene matches: 7. Germline V CDR1 and CDR2: KGHSH, LQKENI. This CDR3 comprises 15 residues.

The chain recombines TRBV5-1 with TRBJ1-4; D is ambiguous. V lost 0 bases to trimming and J lost 5 bases, with 11 bases between them. The V gene's germline CDR1 is SGHRS and CDR2 YFSETQ. This CDR3 has 15 amino acids. CDR3 protein: CASSLGGYSNEKLFF. The CDR3 DNA sequence: TGCGCCAGCAGCTTGGGAGGTTATTCAAATGAAAAACTGTTTTTT.

This clone was seen a single time. V usage is TRBV4-2 and J usage is TRBJ1-2, with 8 bases lining up with TRBD1. The CDR3 consists of 18 residues. V lost 0 bases to trimming and J lost 1 base; unmatched junction nucleotides: 10. Germline CDR1 reads LGHNA; CDR2 reads YNFKEQ. The DNA for the CDR3 is TGTGCCAGCAGCCAAGACCCTCGGGGACAGGCTTTTAACTATGGCTACACCTTC. Encoded protein: CASSQDPRGQAFNYGYTF.

This clone has a single count. V is TRBV11-2 and J is TRBJ2-2; the match to TRBD2 covers 13 bases. CDR3 length: 16 residues. The trim removed 2 bases at V and 5 bases at J, leaving 2 bases unmatched. From germline, CDR1 is SGHAT and CDR2 FQNNGV. CDR3 loop: CASSLKTSGRTGELFF. The CDR3 DNA follows: TGTGCCAGCAGCTTAAAGACTAGCGGGAGGACCGGGGAGCTGTTTTTT. Looking up the rest from reference TRBV11-2 and TRBJ2-2 gives the full variable domain: EAGVAQSPRYKIIEKRQSVAFWCNPISGHATLYWYQQILGQGPKLLIQFQNNGVVDDSQLPKDRFSAERLKGVDSTLKIQPAKLEDSAVYLCASSLKTSGRTGELFFGEGSRLTVL.

The chain has TRBV18 and TRBJ1-1; TRBD1 agrees at 11 bases. Germline V gives CDR1 KGHSH, CDR2 LQKENI. This CDR3 region has 19 residues. Losses at the gene ends were 3 bases for V and 1 base for J; bases not matched to a gene: 13. The CDR3 here is CASSPRTGGVHGENTEAFF. For the CDR3, the DNA is TGTGCCAGCTCACCTAGGACAGGGGGCGTCCACGGTGAGAACACTGAAGCTTTCTTT. The whole variable domain, remainder taken from reference TRBV18 and TRBJ1-1, is NAGVMQNPRHLVRRRGQEARLRCSPMKGHSHVYWYRQLPEEGLKFMVYLQKENIIDESGMPKERFSAEFPKEGPSILRIQQVVRGDSAAYFCASSPRTGGVHGENTEAFFGQGTRLTVV.

The CDR3: CASFQAGPPRAFF. CDR3 nucleotide sequence: TGTGCCAGCTTTCAAGCGGGCCCGCCGCGAGCTTTCTTT. The V gene is TRBV19, the J gene TRBJ1-1; D ambiguous. There are 13 residues in the CDR3. From germline, CDR1 is LNHDA and CDR2 SQIVND (reference sequence). The ends were cut back, 9 bases at V and 10 bases at J, with 21 bases in the middle.

V is TRBV3-1 (or the pseudogene TRBV3-2) and J is TRBJ1-6; D remains ambiguous. The V end lost 1 base, the J end lost 0 bases, and 7 bases lay between the germline ends. Germline CDR1 and CDR2: LGHDT and YNNKEL (reference sequence). The CDR3 extends over 16 amino acids. CDR3 in amino acids: CASSQVGSSYNSPLHF. The CDR3 coding sequence is TGTGCCAGCAGCCAAGTCGGTAGCTCCTATAATTCACCCCTCCACTTT.

The chain recombines TRBV6-2 or TRBV6-3 with TRBJ1-5; TRBD1 aligns across 9 bases. The germline CDR1 and CDR2 sequences are MNHEY and SVGEGT. The CDR3 sequence is 15 residues long. V shed 6 bases, J shed 7 bases, and the junction held 10 bases outside the gene matches. The CDR3 reads CASSPRGTGNQPQHF. For the CDR3, the DNA is TGTGCCAGCAGCCCACGAGGGACAGGGAACCAGCCCCAGCATTTT.

This clone was counted a single time. The rearrangement joins TRBV28 to TRBJ1-5; TRBD1 might be the D (6 bases). Trimming removed 2 bases at V and 13 bases at J, with 15 bases between. The length of the CDR3 is 13 residues. Germline V gives CDR1 MDHEN, CDR2 SYDVKM. CDR3 sequence: CASSLVGQSSQHF. The DNA for the CDR3 is TGTGCCAGCAGTTTAGTTGGACAGAGTTCTCAGCATTTT.

The J gene is TRBJ2-7, the V gene TRBV7-8; D is perhaps TRBD1 (5 bases). Germline lookup yields CDR1 SGHVS and CDR2 FQNEAQ. The CDR3 loop spans 15 amino acids. V was shortened by 8 bases and J by 2 bases, with 19 bases between the two germline ends. The CDR3 spells CASLKMGLETYEQYF. As DNA, the CDR3 is TGTGCCAGCCTCAAGATGGGGCTTGAAACCTACGAGCAGTACTTC.

The rearrangement joins TRBV7-3 to TRBJ2-1, with no clear D. The CDR3 loop spans 14 amino acids. The germline CDR1 and CDR2 sequences are SGHTA and FQGTGA. Between the trimmed V and J ends, which lost 4 bases and 0 bases, there was a span of 7 bases. CDR3: CASSSGISYNEQFF. The DNA of the CDR3 is TGTGCCAGCAGCTCTGGCATCTCCTACAATGAGCAGTTCTTC. Combining the CDR3 with reference TRBV7-3 and TRBJ2-1 gives the whole variable domain GAGVSQTPSNKVTEKGKYVELRCDPISGHTALYWYRQSLGQGPEFLIYFQGTGAADDSGLPNDRFFAVRPEGSVSTLKIQRTERGDSAVYLCASSSGISYNEQFFGPGTRLTVL.